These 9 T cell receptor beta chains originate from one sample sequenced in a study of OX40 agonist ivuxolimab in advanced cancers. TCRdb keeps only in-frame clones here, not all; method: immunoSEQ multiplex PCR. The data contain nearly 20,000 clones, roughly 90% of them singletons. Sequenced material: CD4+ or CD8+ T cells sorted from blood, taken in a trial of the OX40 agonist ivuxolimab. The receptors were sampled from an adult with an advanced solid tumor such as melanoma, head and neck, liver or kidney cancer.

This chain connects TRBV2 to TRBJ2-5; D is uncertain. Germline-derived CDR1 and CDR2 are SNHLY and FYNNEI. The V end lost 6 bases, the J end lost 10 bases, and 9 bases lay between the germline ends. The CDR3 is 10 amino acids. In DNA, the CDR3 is TGTGCCAGCAGCGTCCGCGTCCAGTACTTC. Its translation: CASSVRVQYF.

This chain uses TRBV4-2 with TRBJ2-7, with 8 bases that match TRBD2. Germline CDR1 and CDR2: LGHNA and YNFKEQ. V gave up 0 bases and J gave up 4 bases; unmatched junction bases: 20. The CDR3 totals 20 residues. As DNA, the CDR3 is TGTGCCAGCAGCCAAGAAGGCGCGGGGGGTACCGGGACGAAAAGGTACGAGCAGTACTTC. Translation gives CASSQEGAGGTGTKRYEQYF.

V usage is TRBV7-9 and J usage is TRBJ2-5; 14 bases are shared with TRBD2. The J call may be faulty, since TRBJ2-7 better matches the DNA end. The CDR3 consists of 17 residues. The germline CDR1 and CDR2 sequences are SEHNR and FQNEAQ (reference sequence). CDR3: CASSSPGLAGVRDEQYF. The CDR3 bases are TGTGCCAGCAGCTCGCCGGGACTAGCGGGAGTTCGGGACGAGCAGTACTTC.

Written as DNA, the CDR3 is TGTGCCAGCAGTGTTGGCGGGAGATCCTACAATGAGCAGTTCTTC. Encoded protein: CASSVGGRSYNEQFF. This chain connects TRBV6-4 to TRBJ2-1, with 7 bases that match TRBD2. The CDR3 covers 15 residues. Looked up from germline, CDR1 is MRHNA and CDR2 is SNTAGT. V lost 4 bases to trimming and J lost 1 base; unmatched junction nucleotides: 4.

The CDR3 coding sequence is TGTGCCAGCAGATCTCTCGGGGCCAACGTCCTGACTTTC. It yields the protein CASRSLGANVLTF. The chain links TRBV27 to TRBJ2-6; D not resolved. CDR3 length: 13 residues. Between the trimmed V and J ends, which lost 6 bases and 4 bases, there was a span of 7 bases. Germline loops: CDR1 MNHEY, CDR2 SMNVEV (reference sequence). The full variable domain, with the rest looked up from reference TRBV27 and TRBJ2-6, is EAQVTQNPRYLITVTGKKLTVTCSQNMNHEYMSWYRQDPGLGLRQIYYSMNVEVTDKGDVPEGYKVSRKEKRNFPLILESPSPNQTSLYFCASRSLGANVLTFGAGSRLTVL.

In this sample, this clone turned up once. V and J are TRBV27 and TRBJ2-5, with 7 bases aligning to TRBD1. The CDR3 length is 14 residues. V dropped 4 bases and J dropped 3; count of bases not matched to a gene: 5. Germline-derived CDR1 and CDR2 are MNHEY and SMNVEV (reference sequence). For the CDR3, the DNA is TGTGCCAGCAGTTCGACAGGGTCGGAAGAGACCCAGTACTTC. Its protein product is CASSSTGSEETQYF.

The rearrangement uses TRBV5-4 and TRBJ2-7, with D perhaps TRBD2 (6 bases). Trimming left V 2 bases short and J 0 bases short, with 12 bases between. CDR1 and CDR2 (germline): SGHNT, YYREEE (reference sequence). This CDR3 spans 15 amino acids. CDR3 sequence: CASSFSRGSSYEQYF. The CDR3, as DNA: TGTGCCAGCAGCTTCTCCCGGGGGAGCTCCTACGAGCAGTACTTC.

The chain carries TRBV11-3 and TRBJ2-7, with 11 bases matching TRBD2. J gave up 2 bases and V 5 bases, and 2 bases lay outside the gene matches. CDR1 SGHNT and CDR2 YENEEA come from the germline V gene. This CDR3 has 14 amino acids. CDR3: CASSLLAGAYEQYF. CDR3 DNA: TGTGCCAGCAGCCTACTAGCGGGAGCCTACGAGCAGTACTTC. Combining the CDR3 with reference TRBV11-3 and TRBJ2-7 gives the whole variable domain EAGVVQSPRYKIIEKKQPVAFWCNPISGHNTLYWYLQNLGQGPELLIRYENEEAVDDSQLPKDRFSAERLKGVDSTLKIQPAELGDSAVYLCASSLLAGAYEQYFGPGTRLTVT.

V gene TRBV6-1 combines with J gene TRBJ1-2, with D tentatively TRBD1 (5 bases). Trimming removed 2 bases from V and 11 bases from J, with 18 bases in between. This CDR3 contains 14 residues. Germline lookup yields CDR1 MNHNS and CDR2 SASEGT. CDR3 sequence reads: CASSERWRQGLYTF. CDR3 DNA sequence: TGTGCCAGCAGTGAAAGGTGGCGGCAGGGTCTATACACCTTC.